The present T cell receptor (beta chain) was sequenced within a study of Ad26.COV2.S vaccination and SARS-CoV-2 variants. Findings and caveats of the study: Relative to placebo recipients, vaccine recipients exhibited elevated spike-specific TCR breadth. Considerable breadth of spike-specific CD8+ and CD4+ T cell responses has reportedly been documented following vaccination. The study found similar non-spike TCR breadth in vaccine and placebo recipients.

The V gene's germline CDR1 is SGHRS and CDR2 YFSETQ. This CDR3 is 17 amino acids long. Trimming shortened V by 4 bases and J by 4 bases, and 21 bases separated the two germline ends. Clones were read by immunoSEQ multiplex PCR, and TCRdb kept only the in-frame ones, dropping some. The data hold hundreds of thousands of clones, with 92% observed a single time. This clone is a singleton in its sample. Its antigen is currently unknown. The source is a human donor who had recovered from COVID-19. The V and J genes are TRBV5-1 and TRBJ2-1; D might be TRBD1 (6 bases). This material consisted of peripheral blood, taken after recovery from COVID-19. The CDR3 is CASSGARGRGKYNEQFF. As DNA, the CDR3 is TGCGCCAGCAGCGGAGCCCGTGGAAGGGGGAAATACAATGAGCAGTTCTTC.